This TCR beta chain was retrieved from a study of blood T cell repertoires in COVID-19. Study at large: PBMCs, B-cell-depleted T cells, or T cells provided the cDNA or gDNA that made up the material.

Germline lookup yields CDR1 PRHDT and CDR2 FYEKMQ (reference sequence). J gave up 4 bases and V 3 bases, and 5 bases lay outside the gene matches. The CDR3 extends over 14 amino acids. The method was immunoSEQ multiplex PCR; TCRdb's version includes in-frame clones alone and lacks a portion of them. The sample lists some 93,000 clones, approximately 83% occurring once. This receptor was obtained from a man in his fifties or sixties with acute or convalescent COVID-19. V and J are TRBV13 and TRBJ1-2, with 7 nucleotides matching TRBD1. The sample consisted of peripheral blood. The CDR3 DNA is TGTGCCAGCAGCTTCGACAGGGAACTCTATGGCTACACCTTC. Its protein is CASSFDRELYGYTF.